This TCR beta chain derives from a study of cytomegalovirus exposure and HLA in healthy donors. Overall study: In a previous analysis, around 110 million unique TCR beta sequences were found from 170 million or so T cells.

Trimming removed 6 bases at V and 4 bases at J, with 15 bases between. Germline CDR1 reads SQVTM; CDR2 reads ANQGSEA. The CDR3 totals 13 residues. PCR used 60 Vbeta primers and 13 Jbeta primers. Here immunoSEQ multiplex PCR was the method, and the copy in TCRdb shows in-frame clones only, minus some. The sample comprises 120,000 or so clones, approximately 8% of which are singletons, and less than 6.5% rests with the top ten. Though nominally healthy at sampling, donors likely had unrecorded immune exposures. General study results and limits: Usually a TCR sequence was rare, but some public TCRs were found in many donors. DRB1 had the most TCR associations and HLA-C the fewest, a later analysis found, with rates varying by HLA locus.

This clone was seen more than once but under ten times. Its antigen is as yet unknown. This chain connects TRBV29-1 to TRBJ1-1, with a weak D call TRBD1 (5 bases). Input material: PBMCs. This clonotype was obtained from a woman aged 35 to 49 in good health and CMV-seropositive. The chain's CDR3 is CSVTKGPVTEAFF. In nucleotides, the CDR3 is TGCAGCGTGACCAAGGGGCCGGTCACTGAAGCTTTCTTT.